One and the same sample provided the 23 T cell receptor beta chains below, sequenced in a study of cytomegalovirus exposure and HLA in healthy donors. Use of 60 Vbeta and 13 Jbeta primers characterized the PCR. TCRdb's table, derived via immunoSEQ multiplex PCR, lists solely in-frame clones and lacks some. The sample includes 150,000 to 200,000 clones, roughly 71% of them seen just once. Sequencing input: PBMCs. These receptors originate from a woman aged 45-60 years in good health and CMV-seropositive.

The chain uses TRBV7-2 and TRBJ1-5; TRBD1 aligns across 8 bases. Germline V lookup: CDR1 SGHTA, CDR2 FQGNSA. V lost 1 base to trimming and J lost 2 bases; unmatched junction nucleotides: 4. CDR3 length: 16 amino acids. CDR3 residues: CASSLDQGQGNQPQHF. The CDR3 DNA follows: TGTGCCAGCAGCTTAGATCAGGGACAGGGCAATCAGCCCCAGCATTTT.

V usage is TRBV5-1 and J usage is TRBJ2-2; D may be TRBD1 (6 bases). V lost 4 bases and J 6 bases, leaving 22 bases between the germline ends. The CDR3 is 17 residues long. Germline lookup yields CDR1 SGHRS and CDR2 YFSETQ. CDR3 bases: TGCGCCAGCAGCCCCCAGGCCCGGGCCGAGGGGGCCGGGGAGCTGTTTTTT. This gives the protein CASSPQARAEGAGELFF.

The chain has TRBV5-1 and TRBJ1-4; 8 bases are shared with TRBD1. With 5 bases clipped from V and 8 bases from J, the junction kept 5 bases outside the gene matches. CDR1 SGHRS and CDR2 YFSETQ come from the germline V gene. The CDR3 is 13 residues long. Written as DNA, the CDR3 is TGCGCCAGCAGTGAGCAGGGGGCCGAAAAACTGTTTTTT. Translating it yields CASSEQGAEKLFF. The full variable domain, completed using reference TRBV5-1 and TRBJ1-4, is KAGVTQTPRYLIKTRGQQVTLSCSPISGHRSVSWYQQTPGQGLQFLFEYFSETQRNKGNFPGRFSGRQFSNSRSEMNVSTLELGDSALYLCASSEQGAEKLFFGSGTQLSVL.

This chain uses TRBV2 with TRBJ2-7; 7 bases match TRBD1. Germline CDR1 reads SNHLY; CDR2 reads FYNNEI. The V gene end was trimmed by 9 bases and the J gene end by 5 bases; junction bases not matched to a gene: 7. This CDR3 region has 12 residues. CDR3 bases: TGTGCCAGTCGTCTACAGGGGCACGAGCAGTACTTC. Its translation is CASRLQGHEQYF.

A word on this clone: The sample carries other DNA sequences with the same CDR3. The chain recombines TRBV6-5 with TRBJ1-2; D might be TRBD1 (5 bases). V lost 2 bases, J lost 4 bases, and 8 bases lay in between. The CDR3 totals 13 residues. Germline CDR1 reads MNHEY; CDR2 reads SVGAGI. In nucleotides, the CDR3 is TGTGCCAGCAGTTACGGGGCAGGCTATGGCTACACCTTC. Its protein product is CASSYGAGYGYTF.

The chain uses TRBV2 and TRBJ2-7, with D perhaps matching TRBD2 (6 bases). Trimming cost V 2 bases and J 7 bases, with 9 bases left between them. Germline values: CDR1 SNHLY, CDR2 FYNNEI. The CDR3 totals 12 residues. CDR3 nucleotide sequence: TGTGCCAGCAGTGAAATGGGGGGAGAGCAGTACTTC. Translating it yields CASSEMGGEQYF.

The chain is built from TRBV5-1 and TRBJ2-3; 8 bases agree with TRBD2. The CDR3 has 19 amino acids. V trimming: 3 bases; J trimming: 0 bases; junction bases outside the gene matches: 15. The germline V gene encodes CDR1 SGHRS and CDR2 YFSETQ. CDR3 loop: CASSSYFSASGPSTDTQYF. The CDR3 bases are TGCGCCAGCAGCTCCTATTTTTCGGCTAGCGGGCCAAGCACAGATACGCAGTATTTT.

Regarding this clone: Additional DNA sequences in this sample encode the identical CDR3. The chain combines TRBV5-6 with TRBJ1-5; D not certain. The CDR3 loop spans 13 amino acids. From germline, CDR1 is SGHDT and CDR2 YYEEEE. V was shortened by 4 bases and J by 0 bases, with 5 bases between the two germline ends. DNA for the CDR3: TGTGCCAGCAGCCGCAGTAGCAATCAGCCCCAGCATTTT. It encodes CASSRSSNQPQHF.

The chain carries TRBV6-1 and TRBJ2-3, with D tentatively TRBD1 (6 bases). The CDR3 has 15 amino acids. With 6 bases removed from V and 0 bases from J, the gap between germline ends came to 13 bases. CDR1 is MNHNS and CDR2 is SASEGT in the germline V gene. DNA of the CDR3: TGTGCCAGCAGGCACAGGGTAGCCAGCACAGATACGCAGTATTTT. It translates to CASRHRVASTDTQYF.

The chain joins TRBV10-2 to TRBJ2-1, with a tentative D call TRBD2 (7 bases). The CDR3 extends over 14 amino acids. V dropped 6 bases and J dropped 8 bases, with 17 bases sitting between them. CDR1 is WSHSY and CDR2 is SAAADI in the germline V gene. CDR3 residues: CASRGRGAIDEQFF. The DNA of the CDR3 is TGCGCCAGCAGGGGGAGGGGGGCTATCGATGAGCAGTTCTTC.

This clone was detected only a few times. The CDR3 DNA follows: TGTGCCAGCAACCATCGGGGCAGGGGCTCCTACAATGAGCAGTTCTTC. It codes for CASNHRGRGSYNEQFF. This chain joins TRBV4-2 and TRBJ2-1; possible D gene TRBD1, 6 bases. There are 16 residues in the CDR3. Germline CDR1 and CDR2: LGHNA and YNFKEQ. Between the trimmed V and J ends, which lost 7 bases and 0 bases, there was a span of 16 bases.

The chain employs TRBV5-1 and TRBJ1-1, with D possibly TRBD1 on 6 matching bases. V was shortened by 2 bases and J by 4 bases, with 15 bases between the two germline ends. This CDR3 comprises 15 residues. Germline CDR1 is SGHRS and CDR2 is YFSETQ. CDR3 sequence reads: CASSFTSRGRTEAFF. CDR3 nucleotides: TGCGCCAGCAGCTTTACTTCGCGGGGGCGCACTGAAGCTTTCTTT.

The V call is TRBV6-5, the J call TRBJ1-5, with D perhaps TRBD1 (5 bases). The CDR3 is 13 residues long. The germline V and J ends were trimmed by 6 bases and 4 bases, with 10 bases remaining between them. Germline CDR1 and CDR2: MNHEY and SVGAGI. CDR3 bases: TGTGCCAGCAGCTTGACAGATAATCAGCCCCAGCATTTT. Translated, it gives CASSLTDNQPQHF.

The rearrangement joins TRBV15 to TRBJ1-1, with 11 bases identical to TRBD1. Germline lookup yields CDR1 LNHNV and CDR2 YYDKDF (reference sequence). The CDR3 consists of 15 residues. V lost 0 bases and J lost 4; bases outside the gene matches: 1. DNA for the CDR3: TGTGCCACCAGCAGAGATGGGACAGGGGGCACTGAAGCTTTCTTT. Amino acids: CATSRDGTGGTEAFF.

The V call is TRBV4-1, the J call TRBJ1-1; 8 bases agree with TRBD1. The CDR3 loop spans 14 amino acids. V gave up 1 base and J gave up 4 bases; unmatched junction bases: 2. Germline V lookup: CDR1 MGHRA, CDR2 YSYEKL. The CDR3 loop is CASSQGQGITEAFF. CDR3 sequence (DNA): TGCGCCAGCAGCCAAGGACAGGGGATCACTGAAGCTTTCTTT.

A single count supports this clone. The genes are TRBV4-1 and TRBJ2-5, with 10 bases lining up with TRBD2. The CDR3 covers 17 residues. V shed 0 bases, J shed 2 bases, and the junction held 6 bases outside the gene matches. Germline assignment: CDR1 MGHRA and CDR2 YSYEKL. The CDR3 protein is CASSQDEFSGGQETQYF. In nucleotides, the CDR3 is TGCGCCAGCAGCCAAGACGAATTTAGCGGGGGGCAAGAGACCCAGTACTTC.

This rearrangement joins TRBV5-1 to TRBJ2-7, with D possibly TRBD2 on 6 matching bases. Deletions cut 5 bases from V and 6 bases from J, with 18 bases between. In germline, CDR1 is SGHRS, CDR2 YFSETQ. This CDR3 has 14 amino acids. The CDR3 loop is CASRGGARLSEQYF. Written as DNA, the CDR3 is TGCGCCAGCAGAGGCGGGGCCCGGTTAAGCGAGCAGTACTTC.

This clone showed up just once. This chain joins TRBV6-1 and TRBJ1-5; D is uncertain. In germline, CDR1 is MNHNS, CDR2 SASEGT. V was cut by 4 bases and J by 2 bases, with 12 bases left in between. The CDR3 runs to 15 residues. CDR3 DNA: TGTGCCAGCAGTGTAGGCGGATTCGGCAATCAGCCCCAGCATTTT. Translation gives CASSVGGFGNQPQHF.

This chain connects TRBV19 to TRBJ2-5; 8 bases agree with TRBD1. V lost 6 bases, J lost 4 bases, and 7 bases stayed unmatched. In germline, CDR1 is LNHDA, CDR2 SQIVND (reference sequence). There are 14 residues in the CDR3. The CDR3: CASRQGATGETQYF. For the CDR3, the DNA is TGTGCCAGTAGGCAGGGGGCGACAGGAGAGACCCAGTACTTC. Combining the CDR3 with reference TRBV19 and TRBJ2-5 gives the whole variable domain DGGITQSPKYLFRKEGQNVTLSCEQNLNHDAMYWYRQDPGQGLRLIYYSQIVNDFQKGDIAEGYSVSREKKESFPLTVTSAQKNPTAFYLCASRQGATGETQYFGPGTRLLVL.

V and J are TRBV5-1 and TRBJ2-2, with TRBD2 as a possible D gene (5 bases). In germline, CDR1 is SGHRS, CDR2 YFSETQ. CDR3 size: 16 residues. Trimming shortened V by 4 bases and J by 0 bases, and 13 bases separated the two germline ends. The CDR3 sequence: CASSPKDSANTGELFF. The CDR3 nucleotides read TGCGCCAGCAGCCCAAAGGACTCAGCGAACACCGGGGAGCTGTTTTTT.

V gene TRBV4-1 combines with J gene TRBJ2-1; 12 positions match TRBD2. This CDR3 has 16 amino acids. Per the germline V gene, CDR1 is MGHRA and CDR2 is YSYEKL. V dropped 0 bases and J dropped 5; count of bases not matched to a gene: 2. The CDR3 DNA reads TGCGCCAGCAGCCAAGATGCTAGCGGGGGGGACAATGAGCAGTTCTTC. Its protein is CASSQDASGGDNEQFF.

This clone appeared a single time. This chain uses TRBV5-1 with TRBJ2-3; weak D call: TRBD2 (7 bases). V was pared by 3 bases and J by 6 bases, with 17 bases between. CDR3 length: 15 amino acids. The germline V gene encodes CDR1 SGHRS and CDR2 YFSETQ. DNA for the CDR3: TGCGCCAGCAGCTCGGCAGGGGAGGGGTTGGATACGCAGTATTTT. Protein: CASSSAGEGLDTQYF.

The chain links TRBV9 to TRBJ2-2, with TRBD1 as a possible D gene (6 bases). Trimming left V 0 bases short and J 7 bases short, with 16 bases between. CDR1 and CDR2 (germline): SGDLS, YYNGEE. There are 16 residues in the CDR3. In DNA form, the CDR3 reads TGTGCCAGCAGCGTAGATACGGGGACAATAGTCGGGGAGCTGTTTTTT. Translated, it gives CASSVDTGTIVGELFF.